This T cell receptor beta chain was documented in a study of blood T cell repertoires in COVID-19. Study-wide context: The origin of the acute and convalescent COVID-19 samples was the United States, Italy and Spain.

This table comes from immunoSEQ multiplex PCR, and its TCRdb copy is limited to in-frame clones, with some not included. Of about 110,000 clones listed, around 90% are singletons. This clone was recorded only once. The CDR3 consists of 17 residues. V lost 2 bases and J lost 6, with 23 bases in between. From germline, CDR1 is KGHSH and CDR2 LQKENI. Input material: peripheral blood. This TCR was recovered from a human donor in a cohort sampled during active COVID-19. The chain joins TRBV18 to TRBJ2-7; D is perhaps TRBD2 (6 bases). The CDR3 coding sequence is TGTGCCAGCTCACCATCTAACCCCCTCTCTCGAGCGGGCGAGCAGTACTTC. Encoded protein: CASSPSNPLSRAGEQYF.